This entry is about one T cell receptor (beta chain). Its antigen is unknown. Per germline, CDR1 MNHNS and CDR2 SASEGT. The CDR3 extends over 14 amino acids. The ends were cut back, 0 bases at V and 4 bases at J, with 9 bases in the middle. PCR was performed using 60 Vbeta and 13 Jbeta primers. The data were produced by immunoSEQ multiplex PCR, yet TCRdb's version contains in-frame clones alone and is incomplete. The sample table sets out approximately 110,000 clones. This sample is drawn from a study of cytomegalovirus exposure and HLA in healthy donors. Sampled while nominally healthy, donors likely had unrecorded immune exposures. Regarding the study as a whole: Confirmation was obtained in vitro that three CMV-associated chains are specific for CMV antigens. Reported findings show TCR beta sequences accurately forecast HLA-A and HLA-B alleles in most subjects. Some highly shared sequence variants likely arose as a pipeline artifact.

V is TRBV6-1 and J is TRBJ1-2; D is uncertain. The sequence came from a man in his forties or fifties in good health and CMV-seronegative. Sequenced input: PBMCs. The CDR3 region is CASSEAGEVYGYTF. CDR3 DNA sequence: TGTGCCAGCAGTGAAGCGGGAGAGGTCTATGGCTACACCTTC.